This TCR beta chain was identified in a study of blood T cell repertoires in COVID-19. Study as a whole: Researchers got acute and convalescent COVID-19 samples from the United States, Italy and Spain.

The V end lost 0 bases, the J end lost 6 bases, and 8 bases lay between the germline ends. CDR3 size: 13 residues. In germline, CDR1 is LGHNA, CDR2 YSLEER. The study recruited people aged roughly 18 to 95 years across approximately 24 US areas. The assay was immunoSEQ multiplex PCR, and TCRdb's table has in-frame clones only and misses some. The sample includes 490,000 or so clones, around nine tenths of them seen just once. Sequenced: PBMCs or T cells enriched from blood (not recorded which). This receptor was identified in a woman between 40 and 50 years old who had recovered from COVID-19. The rearrangement joins TRBV4-3 to TRBJ1-2; D unresolved. DNA for the CDR3: TGCGCCAGCAGCCAAGAACCAGGCCATGGCTACACCTTC. Translated: CASSQEPGHGYTF.